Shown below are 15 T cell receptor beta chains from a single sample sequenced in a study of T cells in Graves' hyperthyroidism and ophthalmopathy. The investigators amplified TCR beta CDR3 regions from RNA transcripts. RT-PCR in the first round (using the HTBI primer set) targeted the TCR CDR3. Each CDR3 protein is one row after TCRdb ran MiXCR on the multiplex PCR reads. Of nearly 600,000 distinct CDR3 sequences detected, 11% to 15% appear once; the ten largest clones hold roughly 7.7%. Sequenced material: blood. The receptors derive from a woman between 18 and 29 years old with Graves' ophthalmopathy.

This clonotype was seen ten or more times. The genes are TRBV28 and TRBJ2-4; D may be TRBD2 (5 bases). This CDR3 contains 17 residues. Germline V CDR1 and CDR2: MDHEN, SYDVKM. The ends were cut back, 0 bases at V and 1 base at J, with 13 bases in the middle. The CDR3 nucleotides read TGTGCCAGCAGTTTATGGGGCCCGGGATCCGCCAAAAACATTCAGTACTTC. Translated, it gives CASSLWGPGSAKNIQYF.

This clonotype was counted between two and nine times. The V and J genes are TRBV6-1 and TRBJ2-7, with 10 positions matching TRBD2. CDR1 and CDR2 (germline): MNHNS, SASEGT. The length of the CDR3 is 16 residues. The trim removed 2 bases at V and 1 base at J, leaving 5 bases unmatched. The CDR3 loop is CASSEMASGGSYEQYF. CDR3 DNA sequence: TGTGCCAGCAGTGAAATGGCTAGCGGGGGTTCCTACGAGCAGTACTTC.

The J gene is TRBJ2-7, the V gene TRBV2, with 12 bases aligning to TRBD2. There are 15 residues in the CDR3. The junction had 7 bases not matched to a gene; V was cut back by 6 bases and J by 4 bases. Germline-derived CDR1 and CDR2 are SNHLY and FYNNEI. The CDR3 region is CASRRTSGIGYEQYF. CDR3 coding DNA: TGTGCCAGCAGACGGACTAGCGGGATCGGATACGAGCAGTACTTC.

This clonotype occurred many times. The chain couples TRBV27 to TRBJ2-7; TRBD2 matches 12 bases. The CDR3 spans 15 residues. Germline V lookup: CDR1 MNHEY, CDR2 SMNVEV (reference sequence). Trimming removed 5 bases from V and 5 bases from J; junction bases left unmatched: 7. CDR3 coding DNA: TGTGCCAGCAGTCCGGGGACTAGCGGGTGGAACGAGCAGTACTTC. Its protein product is CASSPGTSGWNEQYF.

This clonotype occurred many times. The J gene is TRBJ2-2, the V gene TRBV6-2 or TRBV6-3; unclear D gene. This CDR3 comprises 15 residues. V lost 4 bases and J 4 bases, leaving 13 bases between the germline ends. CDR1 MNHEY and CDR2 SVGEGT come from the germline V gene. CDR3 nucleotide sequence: TGTGCCAGCAGTTGGGCCCCGATCCCCACCGGGGAGCTGTTTTTT. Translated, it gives CASSWAPIPTGELFF.

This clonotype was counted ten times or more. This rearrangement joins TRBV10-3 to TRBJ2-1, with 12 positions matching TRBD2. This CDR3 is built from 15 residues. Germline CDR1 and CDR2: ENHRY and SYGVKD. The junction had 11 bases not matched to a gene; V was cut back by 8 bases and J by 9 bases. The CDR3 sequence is CAIGKTSGRGSEQFF. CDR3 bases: TGTGCCATCGGGAAGACTAGCGGGAGAGGGAGTGAGCAGTTCTTC.

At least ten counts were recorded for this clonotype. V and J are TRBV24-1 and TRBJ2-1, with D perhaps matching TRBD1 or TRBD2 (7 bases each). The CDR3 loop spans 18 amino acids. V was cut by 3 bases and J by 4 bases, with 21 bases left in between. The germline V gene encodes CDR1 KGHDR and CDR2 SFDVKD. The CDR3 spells CATSDGTGVRRGYNEQFF. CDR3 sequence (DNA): TGTGCCACCAGTGATGGAACAGGGGTACGGCGGGGGTACAATGAGCAGTTCTTC.

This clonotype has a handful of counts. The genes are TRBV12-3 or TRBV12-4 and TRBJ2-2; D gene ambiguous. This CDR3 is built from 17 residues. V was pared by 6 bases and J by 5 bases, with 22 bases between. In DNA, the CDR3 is TGTGCCAGCAGCCCCCTCGCCTTGCGGCAGGTGACCGGGGAGCTGTTTTTT. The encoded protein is CASSPLALRQVTGELFF.

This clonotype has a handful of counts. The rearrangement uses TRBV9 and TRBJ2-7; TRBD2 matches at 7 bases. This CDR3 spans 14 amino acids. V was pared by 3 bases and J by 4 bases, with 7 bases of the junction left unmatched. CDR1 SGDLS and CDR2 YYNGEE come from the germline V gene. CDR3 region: CASSAGEGFYEQYF. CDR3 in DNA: TGTGCCAGCAGCGCCGGGGAGGGGTTTTACGAGCAGTACTTC.

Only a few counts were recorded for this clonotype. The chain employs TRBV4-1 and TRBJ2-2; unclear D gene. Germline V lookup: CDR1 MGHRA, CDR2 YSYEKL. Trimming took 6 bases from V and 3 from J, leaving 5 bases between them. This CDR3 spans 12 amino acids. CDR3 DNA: TGCGCCAGCAGGCTCGACACCGGGGAGCTGTTTTTT. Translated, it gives CASRLDTGELFF.

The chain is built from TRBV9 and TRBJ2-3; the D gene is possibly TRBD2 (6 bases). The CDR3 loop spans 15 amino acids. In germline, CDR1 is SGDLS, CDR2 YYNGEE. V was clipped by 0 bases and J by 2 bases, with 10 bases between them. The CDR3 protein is CASSVVGGHTDTQYF. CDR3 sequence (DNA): TGTGCCAGCAGCGTAGTTGGAGGGCACACAGATACGCAGTATTTT.

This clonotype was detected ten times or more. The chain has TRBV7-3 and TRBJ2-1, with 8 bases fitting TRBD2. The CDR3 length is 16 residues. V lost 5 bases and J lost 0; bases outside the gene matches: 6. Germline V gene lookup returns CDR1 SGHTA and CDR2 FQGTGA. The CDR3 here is CASSPRGARSYNEQFF. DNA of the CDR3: TGTGCCAGCAGCCCGCGGGGGGCCCGCTCCTACAATGAGCAGTTCTTC.

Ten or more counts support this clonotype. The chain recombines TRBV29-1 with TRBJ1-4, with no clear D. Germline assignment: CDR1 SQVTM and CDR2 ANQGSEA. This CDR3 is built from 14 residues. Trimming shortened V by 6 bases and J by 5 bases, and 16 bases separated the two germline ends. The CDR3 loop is CSVRVYRENEKLFF. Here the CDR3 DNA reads TGCAGCGTCCGAGTCTACAGAGAAAATGAAAAACTGTTTTTT. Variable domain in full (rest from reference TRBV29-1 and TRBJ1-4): SAVISQKPSRDICQRGTSLTIQCQVDSQVTMMFWYRQQPGQSLTLIATANQGSEATYESGFVIDKFPISRPNLTFSTLTVSNMSPEDSSIYLCSVRVYRENEKLFFGSGTQLSVL.

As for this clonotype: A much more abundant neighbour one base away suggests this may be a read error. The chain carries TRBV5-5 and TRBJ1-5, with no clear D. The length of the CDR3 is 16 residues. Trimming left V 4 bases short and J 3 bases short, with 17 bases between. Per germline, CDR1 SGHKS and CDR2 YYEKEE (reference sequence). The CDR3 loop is CASSLKTRASNQPQHF. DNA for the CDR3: TGTGCCAGCAGCCTGAAGACAAGGGCGTCCAATCAGCCCCAGCATTTT. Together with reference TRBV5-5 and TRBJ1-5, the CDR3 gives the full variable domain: DAGVTQSPTHLIKTRGQQVTLRCSPISGHKSVSWYQQVLGQGPQFIFQYYEKEERGRGNFPDRFSARQFPNYSSELNVNALLLGDSALYLCASSLKTRASNQPQHFGDGTRLSIL.

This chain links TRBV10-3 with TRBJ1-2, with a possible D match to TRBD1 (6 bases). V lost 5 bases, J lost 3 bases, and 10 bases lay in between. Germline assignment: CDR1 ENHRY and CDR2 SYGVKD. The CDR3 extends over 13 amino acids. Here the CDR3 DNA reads TGTGCCATCAGTCAAGGACAGCACTATGGCTACACCTTC. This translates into CAISQGQHYGYTF.